What follows is one TCR beta chain and its context. This sample is drawn from a study of shared clonotypes between healthy human individuals. V shed 1 base and J 0 bases; nucleotides not matched to a gene: 12. Germline assignment: CDR1 MGHRA and CDR2 YSYEKL. CDR3 size: 19 residues. Data came from immunoSEQ multiplex PCR; TCRdb stores just in-frame clones and leaves some out. Seen here are more than 400,000 clones, 90% to 96% observed once, and the top ten hold about 0.064%. This sequence joins TRBV4-1 and TRBJ1-5, with 7 bases identical to TRBD1. This receptor was identified in a woman aged 25-40 years in good health. The specimen was naive CD4+ T cells sorted from blood. Subset noted: CD45RA+ positively selected. The CDR3 loop reads CASSQVGGRGRNSNQPQHF. The CDR3 bases are TGCGCCAGCAGCCAAGTGGGCGGCAGGGGGAGGAATAGCAATCAGCCCCAGCATTTT.